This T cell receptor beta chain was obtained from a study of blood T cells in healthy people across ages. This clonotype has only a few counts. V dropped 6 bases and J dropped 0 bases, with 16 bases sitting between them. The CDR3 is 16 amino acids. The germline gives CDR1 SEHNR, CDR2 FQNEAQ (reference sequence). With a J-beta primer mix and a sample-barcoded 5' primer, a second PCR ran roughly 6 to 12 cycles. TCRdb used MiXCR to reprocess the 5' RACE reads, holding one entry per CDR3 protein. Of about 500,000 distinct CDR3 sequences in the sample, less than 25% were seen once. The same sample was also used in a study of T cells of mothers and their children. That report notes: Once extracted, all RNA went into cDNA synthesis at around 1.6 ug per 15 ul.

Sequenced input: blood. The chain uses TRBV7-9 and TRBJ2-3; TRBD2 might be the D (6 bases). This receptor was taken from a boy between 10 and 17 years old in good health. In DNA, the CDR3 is TGTGCCAGCAGGAGTCGAAGCGGGTGGAGCACAGATACGCAGTATTTT. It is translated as CASRSRSGWSTDTQYF.